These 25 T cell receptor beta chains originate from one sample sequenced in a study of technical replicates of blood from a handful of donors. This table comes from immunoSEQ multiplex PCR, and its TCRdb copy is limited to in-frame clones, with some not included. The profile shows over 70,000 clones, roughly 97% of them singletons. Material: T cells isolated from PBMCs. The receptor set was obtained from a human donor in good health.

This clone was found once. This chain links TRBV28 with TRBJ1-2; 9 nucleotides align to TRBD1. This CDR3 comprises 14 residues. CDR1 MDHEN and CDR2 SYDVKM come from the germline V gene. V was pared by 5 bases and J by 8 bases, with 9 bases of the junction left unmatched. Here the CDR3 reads CASSPGQGVWGYTF. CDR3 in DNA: TGTGCCAGCAGTCCGGGACAGGGAGTCTGGGGCTACACCTTC.

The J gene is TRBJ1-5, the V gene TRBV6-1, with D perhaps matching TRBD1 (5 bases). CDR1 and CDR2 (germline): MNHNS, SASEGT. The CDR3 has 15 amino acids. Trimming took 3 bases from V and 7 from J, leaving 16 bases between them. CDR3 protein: CASSDLQVSWQPQHF. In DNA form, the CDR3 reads TGTGCCAGCAGTGATTTACAGGTTTCGTGGCAGCCCCAGCATTTT.

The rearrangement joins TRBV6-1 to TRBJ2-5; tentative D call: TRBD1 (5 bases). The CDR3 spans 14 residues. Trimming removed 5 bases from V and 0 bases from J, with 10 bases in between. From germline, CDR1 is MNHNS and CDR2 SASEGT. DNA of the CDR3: TGTGCCAGCAGTTCGCCAGGGAACCAAGAGACCCAGTACTTC. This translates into CASSSPGNQETQYF.

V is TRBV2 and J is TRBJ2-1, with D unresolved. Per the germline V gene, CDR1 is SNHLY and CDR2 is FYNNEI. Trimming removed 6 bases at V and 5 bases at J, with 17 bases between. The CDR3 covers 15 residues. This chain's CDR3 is CASRNRILLNNEQFF. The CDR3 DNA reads TGTGCCAGCAGGAACAGAATTCTATTAAACAATGAGCAGTTCTTC.

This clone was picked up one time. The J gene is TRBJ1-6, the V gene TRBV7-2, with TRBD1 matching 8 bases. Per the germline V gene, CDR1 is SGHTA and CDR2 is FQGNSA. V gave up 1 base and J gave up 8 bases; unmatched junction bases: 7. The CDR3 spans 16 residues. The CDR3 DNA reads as TGTGCCAGCAGCTTAGTGCAGGGGGCGACCTATTCACCCCTCCACTTT. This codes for CASSLVQGATYSPLHF.

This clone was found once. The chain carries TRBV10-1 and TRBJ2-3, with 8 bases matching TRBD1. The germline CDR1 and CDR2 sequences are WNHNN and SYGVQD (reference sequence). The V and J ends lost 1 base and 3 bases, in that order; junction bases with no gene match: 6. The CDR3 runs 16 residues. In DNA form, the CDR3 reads TGCGCCAGCAGTGAGTTGCAGGGGGCGCAAACAGATACGCAGTATTTT. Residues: CASSELQGAQTDTQYF.

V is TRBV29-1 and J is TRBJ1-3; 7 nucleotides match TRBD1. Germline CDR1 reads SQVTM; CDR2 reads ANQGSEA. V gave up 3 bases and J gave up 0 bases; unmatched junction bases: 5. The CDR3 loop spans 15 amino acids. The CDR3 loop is CSVDGDSSSGNTIYF. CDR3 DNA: TGCAGCGTTGACGGGGACAGTTCCTCTGGAAACACCATATATTTT.

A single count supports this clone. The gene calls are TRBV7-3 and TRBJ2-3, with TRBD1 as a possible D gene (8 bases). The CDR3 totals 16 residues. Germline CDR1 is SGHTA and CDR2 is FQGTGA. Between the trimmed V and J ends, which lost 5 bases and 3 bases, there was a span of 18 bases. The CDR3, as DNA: TGTGCCAGCAGCCGAATAGGACAGGGAGGGACAGATACGCAGTATTTT. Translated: CASSRIGQGGTDTQYF. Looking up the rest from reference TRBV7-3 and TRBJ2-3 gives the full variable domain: GAGVSQTPSNKVTEKGKYVELRCDPISGHTALYWYRQSLGQGPEFLIYFQGTGAADDSGLPNDRFFAVRPEGSVSTLKIQRTERGDSAVYLCASSRIGQGGTDTQYFGPGTRLTVL.

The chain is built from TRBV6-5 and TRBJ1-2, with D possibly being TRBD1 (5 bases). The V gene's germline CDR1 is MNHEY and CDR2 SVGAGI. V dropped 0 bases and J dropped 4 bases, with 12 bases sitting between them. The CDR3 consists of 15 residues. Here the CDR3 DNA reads TGTGCCAGCAGTTACTCGGACATTGGAGTCTATGGCTACACCTTC. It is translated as CASSYSDIGVYGYTF.

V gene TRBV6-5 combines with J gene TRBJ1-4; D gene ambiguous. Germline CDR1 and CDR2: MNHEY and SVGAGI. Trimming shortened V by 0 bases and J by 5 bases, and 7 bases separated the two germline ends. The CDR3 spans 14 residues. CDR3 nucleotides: TGTGCCAGCAGTTACTCGAATGGCAATGAAAAACTGTTTTTT. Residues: CASSYSNGNEKLFF.

In DNA, the CDR3 is TGCAGCGGACTGATACTTCATGGCTACACCTTC. It codes for CSGLILHGYTF. The V and J genes are TRBV29-1 and TRBJ1-2; D remains ambiguous. V dropped 7 bases and J dropped 6 bases, with 12 bases sitting between them. The CDR3 is 11 amino acids. CDR1 and CDR2 (germline): SQVTM, ANQGSEA.

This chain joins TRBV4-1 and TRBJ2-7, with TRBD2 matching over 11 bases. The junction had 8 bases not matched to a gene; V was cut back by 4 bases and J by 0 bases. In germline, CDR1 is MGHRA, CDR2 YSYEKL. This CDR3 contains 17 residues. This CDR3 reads CASSLTSSGRSSYEQYF. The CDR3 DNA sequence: TGCGCCAGCAGCCTAACCTCTAGCGGGAGGAGCTCCTACGAGCAGTACTTC.

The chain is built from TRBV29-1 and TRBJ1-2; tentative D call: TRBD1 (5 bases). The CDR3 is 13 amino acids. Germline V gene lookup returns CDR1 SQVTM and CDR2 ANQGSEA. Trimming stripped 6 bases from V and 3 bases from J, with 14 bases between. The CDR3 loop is CSVGGTGDYGYTF. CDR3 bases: TGCAGCGTGGGTGGGACGGGAGACTATGGCTACACCTTC.

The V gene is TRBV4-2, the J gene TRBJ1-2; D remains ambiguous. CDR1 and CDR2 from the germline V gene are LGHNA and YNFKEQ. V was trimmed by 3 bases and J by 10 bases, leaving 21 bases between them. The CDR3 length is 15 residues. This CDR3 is CASSHPSEGGNDYTF. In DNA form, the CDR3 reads TGTGCCAGCAGCCATCCCTCCGAGGGAGGTAACGACTACACCTTC.

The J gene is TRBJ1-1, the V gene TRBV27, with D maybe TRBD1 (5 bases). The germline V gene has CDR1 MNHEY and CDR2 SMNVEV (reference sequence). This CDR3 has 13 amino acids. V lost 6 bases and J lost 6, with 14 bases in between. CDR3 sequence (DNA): TGTGCCAGCAGCCTCACCTGGGACTCTGAAGCTTTCTTT. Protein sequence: CASSLTWDSEAFF.

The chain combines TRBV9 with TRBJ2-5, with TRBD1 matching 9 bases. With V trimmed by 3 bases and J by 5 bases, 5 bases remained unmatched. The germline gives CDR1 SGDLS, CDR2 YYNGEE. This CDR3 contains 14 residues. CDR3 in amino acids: CASSAGQGWETQYF. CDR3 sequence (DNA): TGTGCCAGCAGCGCCGGACAGGGGTGGGAGACCCAGTACTTC.

For the CDR3, the DNA is TGTGCCAGCAATACCGATAGCTCCTACGAGCAGTACTTC. Translated: CASNTDSSYEQYF. The chain is built from TRBV2 and TRBJ2-7; D is unresolved. The CDR3 has 13 amino acids. Trimming took off 7 bases at V and 0 bases at J, with 10 bases between the two ends. Looked up from germline, CDR1 is SNHLY and CDR2 is FYNNEI.

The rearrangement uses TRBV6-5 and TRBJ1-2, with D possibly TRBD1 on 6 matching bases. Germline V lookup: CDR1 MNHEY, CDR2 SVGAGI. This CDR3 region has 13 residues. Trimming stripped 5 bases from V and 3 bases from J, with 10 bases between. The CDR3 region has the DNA TGTGCCAGCAGTCCGGACAGCCACTATGGCTACACCTTC. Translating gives CASSPDSHYGYTF.

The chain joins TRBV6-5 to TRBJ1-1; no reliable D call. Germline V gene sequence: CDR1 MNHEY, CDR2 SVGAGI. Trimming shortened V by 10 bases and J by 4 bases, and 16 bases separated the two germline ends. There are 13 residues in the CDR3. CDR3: CATADNGGTEAFF. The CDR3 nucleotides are TGTGCCACCGCCGATAATGGAGGCACTGAAGCTTTCTTT.

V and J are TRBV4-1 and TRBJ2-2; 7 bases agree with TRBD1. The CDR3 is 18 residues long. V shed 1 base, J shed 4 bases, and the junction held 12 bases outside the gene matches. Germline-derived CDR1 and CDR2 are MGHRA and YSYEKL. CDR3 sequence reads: CASSQGGVTGPITGELFF. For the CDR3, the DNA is TGCGCCAGCAGCCAAGGAGGAGTGACAGGGCCTATCACCGGGGAGCTGTTTTTT.

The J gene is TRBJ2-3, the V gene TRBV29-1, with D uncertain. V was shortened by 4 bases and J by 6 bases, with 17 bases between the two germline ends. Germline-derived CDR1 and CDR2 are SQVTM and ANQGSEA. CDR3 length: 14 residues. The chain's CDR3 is CSVGMRLISDTQYF. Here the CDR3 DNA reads TGCAGCGTTGGGATGAGACTCATTTCCGATACGCAGTATTTT.

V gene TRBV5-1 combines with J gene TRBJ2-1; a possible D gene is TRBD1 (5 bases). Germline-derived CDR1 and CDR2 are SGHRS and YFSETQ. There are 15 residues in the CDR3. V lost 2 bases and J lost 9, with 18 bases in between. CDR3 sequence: CASSLGVGHPGEQFF. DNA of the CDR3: TGCGCCAGCAGCTTAGGCGTAGGACACCCCGGTGAGCAGTTCTTC. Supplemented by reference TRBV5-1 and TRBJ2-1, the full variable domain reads KAGVTQTPRYLIKTRGQQVTLSCSPISGHRSVSWYQQTPGQGLQFLFEYFSETQRNKGNFPGRFSGRQFSNSRSEMNVSTLELGDSALYLCASSLGVGHPGEQFFGPGTRLTVL.

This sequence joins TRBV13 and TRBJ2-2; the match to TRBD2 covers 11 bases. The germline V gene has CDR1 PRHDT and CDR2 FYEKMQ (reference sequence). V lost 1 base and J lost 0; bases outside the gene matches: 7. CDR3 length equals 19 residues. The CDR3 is CASSLEPSGRTSNTGELFF. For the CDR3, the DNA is TGTGCCAGCAGCTTAGAACCTAGCGGGAGGACCTCGAACACCGGGGAGCTGTTTTTT.

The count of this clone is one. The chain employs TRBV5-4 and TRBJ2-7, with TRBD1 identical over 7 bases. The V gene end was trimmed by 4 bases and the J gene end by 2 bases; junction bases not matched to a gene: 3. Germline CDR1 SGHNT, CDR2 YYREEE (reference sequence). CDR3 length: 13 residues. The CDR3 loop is CASSPGTAYEQYF. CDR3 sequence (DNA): TGTGCCAGCAGCCCGGGGACAGCCTACGAGCAGTACTTC.

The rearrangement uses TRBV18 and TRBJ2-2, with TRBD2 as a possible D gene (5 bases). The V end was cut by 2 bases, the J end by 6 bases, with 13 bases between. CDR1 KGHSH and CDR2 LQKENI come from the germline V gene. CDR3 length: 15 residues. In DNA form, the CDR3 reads TGTGCCAGCTCACCAAGCGTGGGAGCTCCCGGGGAGCTGTTTTTT. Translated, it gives CASSPSVGAPGELFF.